This TCR beta chain was captured in a study of T cells in localized non-small cell lung cancer. Only in-frame clones appear in the TCRdb table, and some are missing; sequencing was by immunoSEQ multiplex PCR. The table records about 33,000 clones, about nine tenths of them present only once. Trimming took 6 bases from V and 1 from J, leaving 21 bases between them. This CDR3 is 17 amino acids long. CDR1 is LNHDA, CDR2 SQIVND, per germline (reference sequence). Sequencing was performed on peripheral blood, taken before any cancer treatment. The genes are TRBV19 and TRBJ1-2; D not certain. The receptor comes from a man between 40 and 70 years old with stage I lung adenocarcinoma. CDR3 amino acids: CASSPRSGSTLNYGYTF. Here the CDR3 DNA reads TGTGCCAGTAGCCCCAGATCGGGCAGTACCCTTAACTATGGCTACACCTTC.